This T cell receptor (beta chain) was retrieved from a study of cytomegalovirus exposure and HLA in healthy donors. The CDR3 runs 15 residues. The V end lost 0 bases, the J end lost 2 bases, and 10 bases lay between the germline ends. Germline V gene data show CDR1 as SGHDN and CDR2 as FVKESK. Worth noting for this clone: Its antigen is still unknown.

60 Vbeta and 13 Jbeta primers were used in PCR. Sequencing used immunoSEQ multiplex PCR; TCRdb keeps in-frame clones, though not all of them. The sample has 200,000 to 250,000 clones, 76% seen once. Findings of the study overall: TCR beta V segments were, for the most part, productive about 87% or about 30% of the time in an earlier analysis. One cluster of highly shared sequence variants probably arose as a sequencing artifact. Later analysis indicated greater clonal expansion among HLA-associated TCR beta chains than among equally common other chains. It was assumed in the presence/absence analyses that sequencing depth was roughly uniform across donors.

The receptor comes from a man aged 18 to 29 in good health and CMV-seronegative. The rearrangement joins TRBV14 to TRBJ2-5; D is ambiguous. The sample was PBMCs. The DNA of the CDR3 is TGTGCCAGCAGCCAAGACGTGGGCCGACAAGAGACCCAGTACTTC. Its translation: CASSQDVGRQETQYF.